These 4 T cell receptor beta chains came from one sample sequenced in a study of blood T cell repertoires in COVID-19 (dated by TCRdb to the early 2020s). To prepare the library, the immunoSEQ multiplex PCR assay was applied. TCRdb provides this immuneACCESS table in a form limited to in-frame rearrangements. Some clones are lacking; in checked studies, under half of them reflect an unresolved V gene, and why the rest are absent is not known. The sample records approximately 260,000 clones, around nine tenths of which are singletons. The ten biggest clones cover about 9.4% of the sample. The sequenced sample was peripheral blood. Receptor source: a woman in her 70s with COVID-19, enrolled during active disease.

CDR3 sequence: CASTLGRLAGGLRRLYEQYF. For the CDR3, the DNA is TGTGCCAGCACTTTAGGCCGACTAGCGGGAGGGCTCCGCCGCCTCTACGAGCAGTACTTC. The chain carries TRBV21-1 and TRBJ2-7; the D call TRBD2 from the table was never checked on the DNA. TRBV21-1 is flagged as a pseudogene. This CDR3 is built from 20 residues.

The chain recombines TRBV5-1 with TRBJ1-1; D is unresolved. Germline V lookup: CDR1 SGHRS, CDR2 YFSETQ. CDR3 length equals 15 residues. V was pared by 7 bases and J by 2 bases, with 18 bases between. The CDR3 loop reads CASAPTGPANTEAFF. The CDR3 nucleotides are TGCGCCAGCGCCCCCACGGGTCCGGCAAACACTGAAGCTTTCTTT.

For the CDR3, the DNA is TGCGCCAGCAGCAGGGACCTAAGCGGGGGCACAGATACGCAGTATTTT. Its translation is CASSRDLSGGTDTQYF. The chain carries TRBV5-1 and TRBJ2-3; 7 bases fit TRBD2. Germline V gene lookup returns CDR1 SGHRS and CDR2 YFSETQ. The CDR3 totals 16 residues. The junction had 9 bases not matched to a gene; V was cut back by 4 bases and J by 1 base.

The rearrangement links TRBV27 to TRBJ2-6, with D maybe TRBD2 (6 bases). This CDR3 comprises 15 residues. The germline V gene encodes CDR1 MNHEY and CDR2 SMNVEV (reference sequence). Trimming pared 2 bases from V and 3 bases from J, leaving 8 bases between. The chain's CDR3 is CASSLEGLGANVLTF. CDR3 bases: TGTGCCAGCAGTTTAGAGGGACTTGGGGCCAACGTCCTGACTTTC.